The next 13 T cell receptor beta chains were all read from a single sample in a study of cytomegalovirus exposure and HLA in healthy donors. PCR was performed using 60 Vbeta and 13 Jbeta primers. Assay used: immunoSEQ multiplex PCR; TCRdb lists only in-frame clones, some missing. This repertoire shows fewer than 250,000 clones, approximately 81% found once; its top ten account for roughly 1.3%. The material sequenced was PBMCs. The receptor set was obtained from a human donor in good health.

CDR3 region: CASSYQGREEKLFF. CDR3 nucleotides: TGTGCCAGCAGTTATCAGGGGAGAGAGGAAAAACTGTTTTTT. J is TRBJ1-4 and V is TRBV28; D is possibly TRBD1 (6 bases). The CDR3 loop spans 14 amino acids. Trimming shortened V by 4 bases and J by 8 bases, and 14 bases separated the two germline ends. Germline V lookup: CDR1 MDHEN, CDR2 SYDVKM.

This clone was picked up a small number of times. A read error may produce the germline difference seen at one junction end. The chain is built from TRBV7-9 and TRBJ2-2; 9 bases fit TRBD1. The CDR3 is made up of 17 amino acids. Per germline, CDR1 SEHNR and CDR2 FQNEAQ (reference sequence). The CDR3: CSSSRTGVMLWGGELFF. The CDR3 DNA sequence: TGTTCCAGCAGCCGGACAGGGGTCATGCTATGGGGCGGGGAGCTGTTTTTT.

V and J are TRBV28 and TRBJ1-5, with 12 bases that match TRBD1. Germline trimming cut 6 bases from V and 2 bases from J; bases unmatched to any gene: 8. The CDR3 totals 17 residues. Looked up from germline, CDR1 is MDHEN and CDR2 is SYDVKM. The CDR3, as DNA: TGTGCCAGCAGATCCGGGACAGGGGGCATCGGCAATCAGCCCCAGCATTTT. It encodes CASRSGTGGIGNQPQHF.

CDR3 loop: CASSSSRPSSELVYNEQFF. The CDR3 nucleotides read TGTGCCAGCAGCTCCTCCCGACCATCTAGCGAACTTGTCTACAATGAGCAGTTCTTC. This chain connects TRBV7-9 to TRBJ2-1; TRBD2 is a possible D gene (6 bases). Trimming cost V 4 bases and J 3 bases, with 25 bases left between them. The CDR3 runs to 19 residues. The germline V gene encodes CDR1 SEHNR and CDR2 FQNEAQ (reference sequence).

V gene TRBV4-3 combines with J gene TRBJ2-3; 10 bases line up with TRBD2. Germline CDR1 reads LGHNA; CDR2 reads YSLEER. The CDR3 loop spans 16 amino acids. V gave up 4 bases and J gave up 1 base; unmatched junction bases: 5. The CDR3 sequence is CASSPSGRAGTDTQYF. The DNA of the CDR3 is TGCGCCAGCAGCCCAAGCGGGAGGGCCGGCACAGATACGCAGTATTTT.

This chain connects TRBV27 to TRBJ2-7, with D hard to call. CDR3 length: 14 amino acids. V lost 1 base, J lost 0 bases, and 7 bases lay in between. Germline loops: CDR1 MNHEY, CDR2 SMNVEV (reference sequence). DNA of the CDR3: TGTGCCAGCAGTTTATTGGTCAGCTCCTACGAGCAGTACTTC. Translated, it gives CASSLLVSSYEQYF.

The chain employs TRBV28 and TRBJ2-3; TRBD1 matches at 9 bases. From germline, CDR1 is MDHEN and CDR2 SYDVKM. Losses at the gene ends were 7 bases for V and 2 bases for J; bases not matched to a gene: 4. This CDR3 contains 14 residues. CDR3 DNA: TGTGCCAGCATCGGGACAGGGCTCACAGATACGCAGTATTTT. Amino acid sequence: CASIGTGLTDTQYF.

V gene TRBV7-8 combines with J gene TRBJ2-7, with D possibly being TRBD1 (5 bases). V was cut by 0 bases and J by 3 bases, with 12 bases left in between. Germline V gene data show CDR1 as SGHVS and CDR2 as FQNEAQ. The CDR3 spans 15 residues. The CDR3 here is CASSLAGALYYEQYF. Here the CDR3 DNA reads TGTGCCAGCAGCTTAGCAGGGGCATTGTACTACGAGCAGTACTTC.

This chain uses TRBV27 with TRBJ2-7, with TRBD2 as a possible D gene (6 bases). Germline-derived CDR1 and CDR2 are MNHEY and SMNVEV (reference sequence). There are 12 residues in the CDR3. V gave up 8 bases and J gave up 4 bases, with 12 bases separating them. CDR3 sequence (DNA): TGTGCCAGCCACGGGAGTTCGTACGAGCAGTACTTC. It is translated as CASHGSSYEQYF.

V is TRBV5-1 and J is TRBJ1-1; 9 bases align to TRBD1. The ends lost 2 bases at V and 5 bases at J; junction bases unmatched: 16. The CDR3 totals 18 residues. Germline CDR1 and CDR2: SGHRS and YFSETQ. CDR3 region: CASSLIWGQGISGTEAFF. The DNA for the CDR3 is TGCGCCAGCAGCTTAATATGGGGACAGGGAATATCTGGTACTGAAGCTTTCTTT.

The genes are TRBV19 and TRBJ2-5; TRBD2 matches 8 bases. Germline-derived CDR1 and CDR2 are LNHDA and SQIVND (reference sequence). CDR3 size: 15 residues. Trimming took 2 bases from V and 5 from J; bases not matched to a gene: 7. The CDR3, as DNA: TGTGCCAGTAGTATAAAGGGACTAGGGGGGGAGACCCAGTACTTC. It specifies CASSIKGLGGETQYF.

The chain joins TRBV6-4 to TRBJ2-1; 8 nucleotides agree with TRBD2. From germline, CDR1 is MRHNA and CDR2 SNTAGT. V was pared by 5 bases and J by 10 bases, with 16 bases of the junction left unmatched. The CDR3 consists of 16 residues. CDR3 sequence (DNA): TGTGCCAGCAGTTTCCAGAGCGGGAGTAGGGTGAGGGAGCAGTTCTTC. Its protein is CASSFQSGSRVREQFF.

This clone was observed a single time. The chain combines TRBV10-3 with TRBJ1-2; perhaps TRBD1 as D (5 bases). CDR1 and CDR2 from the germline V gene are ENHRY and SYGVKD. The CDR3 runs 12 residues. The V and J ends lost 7 bases and 1 base respectively, with 7 bases between them. Here the CDR3 reads CAITGDNYGYTF. CDR3 nucleotide sequence: TGTGCCATCACGGGGGATAACTATGGCTACACCTTC.